These T cell receptor beta chains were read from a single sample in a study of cytotoxic CD8 clonotypes in ibrutinib-treated CLL. Some clones are missing from TCRdb's copy, which holds only in-frame ones; the method was immunoSEQ multiplex PCR. In the table there are 250,000 to 350,000 clones, 76% of which are singletons. Material: PBMCs, obtained at disease progression, from a patient treated with ibrutinib. The receptors were sampled from a human donor with chronic lymphocytic leukemia. Both conserved end residues are part of each CDR3. A D gene is named only where the DNA matches it firmly. Only part of the rows carry a size: once, few, many, or a class if the clone is expanded.

v_call	j_call	d_call	clone_size	cdr3_nt	cdr3_aa
TRBV10-3	TRBJ1-5	TRBD1	NA	TGTGCCATCAGTGAAGGACAGGGAAATCAGCCCCAGCATTTT	CAISEGQGNQPQHF
TRBV6-5	TRBJ2-7	NA	NA	TGTGCCAGCAGTGGGGCTCAAGGAATTTACGAGCAGTACTTC	CASSGAQGIYEQYF
TRBV13	TRBJ1-1	NA	NA	TGTGCCAGCAGCCCGAATGACGGAGGAACTGAAGCTTTCTTT	CASSPNDGGTEAFF
TRBV7-2	TRBJ2-5	TRBD1	NA	TGTGCCAGCAGCTTAGACAGGGGAGAGACCCAGTACTTC	CASSLDRGETQYF
TRBV4-1	TRBJ1-2	TRBD1	few	TGCGCCAGCAGCCAGGCGGCAGGGGGCAGGTTTTATGGCTACACCTTC	CASSQAAGGRFYGYTF
TRBV5-1	TRBJ2-5	TRBD2	NA	TGCGCCAGCAGCCCTGGACTAGCGGGGGGTAGCCAAGAGACCCAGTACTTC	CASSPGLAGGSQETQYF
TRBV5-4	TRBJ1-2	NA	NA	TGTGCCAGCAGCTATAAGGGAGCTAACTATGGCTACACCTTC	CASSYKGANYGYTF
TRBV10-2	TRBJ2-7	NA	NA	TGCGCCAGCAGTGAGGGCAAGGGGTCCTGGCAGTACTTC	CASSEGKGSWQYF
TRBV7-2	TRBJ2-7	NA	NA	TGTGCCAGCAGCTTTAGTCTAGCGCCCTACGAGCAGTACTTC	CASSFSLAPYEQYF
TRBV4-1	TRBJ2-3	TRBD2	NA	TGCGCCAGCAGCCAAGCGGGAGGGTTAGATACGCAGTATTTT	CASSQAGGLDTQYF
TRBV19	TRBJ2-2	TRBD2	NA	TGTGCCAGTAGTTCTCCCGGGACTAGCACCACCGGGGAGCTGTTTTTT	CASSSPGTSTTGELFF
TRBV4-3	TRBJ2-2	TRBD1	NA	TGCGCCAGCAGCCAACTTAGGGACAGGGGGCGCACCGGGGAGCTGTTTTTT	CASSQLRDRGRTGELFF
TRBV9	TRBJ2-1	TRBD2	NA	TGTGCCAGCAGCGTAGCGGCGGGGGGCTCCTACAATGAGCAGTTCTTC	CASSVAAGGSYNEQFF
TRBV20-1	TRBJ1-2	NA	NA	TGCAAACAGCGTGGCTACACCTTC	CKQRGYTF
TRBV5-1	TRBJ2-1	NA	NA	TGCGCCAGCAGCTTGGGAGGGGCAGGTTACAATGAGCAGTTCTTC	CASSLGGAGYNEQFF
TRBV18	TRBJ1-3	NA	few	TGTGCCAGCTCACCAAACAGGGTCAGTTCTGGAAACACCATATATTTT	CASSPNRVSSGNTIYF
TRBV6-4	TRBJ1-2	NA	NA	TGTGCCAGCAGTGTGTCAGGGAACTATGGCTACACCTTC	CASSVSGNYGYTF
TRBV19	TRBJ1-1	TRBD1	once	TGTGCCAGTAGTAGCCGGGACAGGAACACTGAAGCTTTCTTT	CASSSRDRNTEAFF
TRBV11-2	TRBJ2-5	TRBD2	few	TGTGCCAGCAGCTTAGAACTAGCGGGGAAAGAGACCCAGTACTTC	CASSLELAGKETQYF
TRBV29-1	TRBJ1-1	NA	NA	TGCAGCGTTGAGGGGGGGGTGGCTTTCTTT	CSVEGGVAFF
TRBV27	TRBJ2-7	NA	NA	TGTGCCAGCAGTTTGGTATACGGGCCTCTAGGCTACGAGCAGTACTTC	CASSLVYGPLGYEQYF
TRBV10-3	TRBJ2-7	NA	few	TGTGCCATCAGTGAGTCGACAGTGAGGTCCCACGAGCAGTACTTC	CAISESTVRSHEQYF
TRBV5-1	TRBJ1-1	TRBD1	NA	TGCGCCAGCAGCTGGGACAGGGGAGGCACTGAAGCTTTCTTT	CASSWDRGGTEAFF
TRBV7-8	TRBJ1-2	NA	NA	TGTGCCACCTGTGAGGGGGGAGCTAACTATGGCTACACCTTC	CATCEGGANYGYTF
TRBV18	TRBJ1-1	NA	NA	TGTGCCAGCTCACCAAACCAGGTTAGAAGCACTGAAGCTTTCTTT	CASSPNQVRSTEAFF
TRBV6-5	TRBJ2-7	NA	few	TGTGCCAGCAGCCTTCGACAGGCCCCCTACGAGCAGTACTTC	CASSLRQAPYEQYF
TRBV5-1	TRBJ1-1	NA	NA	TGCGCCAGCAGCTTGGTAGGTGCGAACACTGAAGCTTTCTTT	CASSLVGANTEAFF
TRBV29-1	TRBJ2-3	TRBD2	once	TGCAGCGCACTAGCGGGGACCACAGATACGCAGTATTTT	CSALAGTTDTQYF
TRBV11-1	TRBJ2-5	NA	NA	TGTGCCAGCAGCTTAGACGGGAGAGAGACCCAGTACTTC	CASSLDGRETQYF
TRBV4-1	TRBJ2-7	TRBD1	NA	TGCGCCAGCAGCCAAGCAGGGACAGGCTTCTCCTACGAGCAGTACTTC	CASSQAGTGFSYEQYF
TRBV7-9	TRBJ2-3	NA	NA	TGTGCCAGCAGCTCCTGGACGGCACGTGGCACAGATACGCAGTATTTT	CASSSWTARGTDTQYF
TRBV7-8	TRBJ2-2	TRBD1	NA	TGTGCCAGCGGGGTAGGGGGCTGGATCGGGGAGCTGTTTTTT	CASGVGGWIGELFF
TRBV11-1	TRBJ2-7	TRBD1	NA	TGTGCCAGCAGCCATTACCTGACAGGGATATTGTACGAGCAGTACTTC	CASSHYLTGILYEQYF
TRBV7-9	TRBJ2-3	TRBD2	NA	TGTGCCAGCAGCCGACCGGGACTAGCAACAGATACGCAGTATTTT	CASSRPGLATDTQYF
TRBV7-8	TRBJ2-1	NA	NA	TGTGCCAGCAGCCCCGTGCGGCAAAACTACAATGAGCAGTTCTTC	CASSPVRQNYNEQFF
TRBV27	TRBJ2-7	TRBD1	once	TGTGCCAGCAGTTTATTCGGGACAGGGGGATCCTACGAGCAGTACTTC	CASSLFGTGGSYEQYF
TRBV13	TRBJ2-1	TRBD2	NA	TGTGCCAGCAGCTTACCGACTAGCGGGGCCTACAATGAGCAGTTCTTC	CASSLPTSGAYNEQFF
TRBV7-3	TRBJ2-3	TRBD1	NA	TGTGCCAGCAGCACCTTGACAGGGAGTACGCAGTATTTT	CASSTLTGSTQYF
TRBV9	TRBJ2-7	NA	few	TGTGCCAGCAGCGTAGGAGGAACCCCGAGCAACGAGCAGTACTTC	CASSVGGTPSNEQYF
TRBV7-6	TRBJ1-2	NA	NA	TGTGCCAGCAGCTCAAGACCGAACTTCTATGGCTACACCTTC	CASSSRPNFYGYTF
TRBV4-2	TRBJ1-2	NA	NA	TGTGCCAGCAGCCAAGTCACCGGGGGCGCGGGGGGCTACACCTTC	CASSQVTGGAGGYTF
TRBV6-6	TRBJ1-5	TRBD1	NA	TGTGCCAGCAGCTCAGCGCCGGGACAGGGGATACCCCAGCATTTT	CASSSAPGQGIPQHF
TRBV29-1	TRBJ1-1	TRBD1	NA	TGCAGCGTTGAGGGGGGCCGGACAGGGACGAACACTGAAGCTTTCTTT	CSVEGGRTGTNTEAFF
TRBV13	TRBJ2-7	TRBD2	NA	TGTGCCAGCAGCTTAGCACCGGGACTAGCGGGGGGCTTCTCCTACGAGCAGTACTTC	CASSLAPGLAGGFSYEQYF
TRBV7-9	TRBJ2-7	NA	NA	TGTGCCAGCACCCAGGGGAGACTCGAGCATAGCGAGCAGTACTTC	CASTQGRLEHSEQYF
TRBV9	TRBJ2-3	TRBD1	NA	TGTGCCAGCAGCGTAGCGCAGGGGGTCAACACAGATACGCAGTATTTT	CASSVAQGVNTDTQYF
TRBV2	TRBJ2-1	NA	NA	TGTGCCAGCAGCCTTCTGGGCGGGGTTACCTACAATGAGCAGTTCTTC	CASSLLGGVTYNEQFF
TRBV13	TRBJ1-2	NA	NA	TGTGCCAGCAGCAGCAGGGATTGCTATGGCTACACCTTC	CASSSRDCYGYTF
TRBV19	TRBJ2-1	TRBD1	NA	TGTGCCAGTAGCCTTCCGACAGGGGCGGGGAATGAGCAGTTCTTC	CASSLPTGAGNEQFF
TRBV28	TRBJ2-2	NA	NA	TGTGCCAGCAATGACGTCCGGGACTTAAACACCGGGGAGCTGTTTTTT	CASNDVRDLNTGELFF
TRBV5-1	TRBJ2-7	NA	few	TGCGCCAGCAGCTTGGGACACTCCTACGAGCAGTACTTC	CASSLGHSYEQYF
TRBV28	TRBJ2-3	TRBD2	NA	TGTGCCAGCAGAGCCAGCGGGAGGGTGGATACGCAGTATTTT	CASRASGRVDTQYF
TRBV7-8	TRBJ1-4	TRBD1	NA	TGTGCCAGCAGCTTAGATGCAGGGGGTACTAATGAAAAACTGTTTTTT	CASSLDAGGTNEKLFF
TRBV11-2	TRBJ2-7	TRBD1	NA	TGTGCCAGCAGGCTATCAGGGGGAGCTTACGAGCAGTACTTC	CASRLSGGAYEQYF
TRBV7-3	TRBJ1-2	NA	NA	TGTGCCAGCAGCTTACGGGGGCGAAGGGGCTACACCTTC	CASSLRGRRGYTF